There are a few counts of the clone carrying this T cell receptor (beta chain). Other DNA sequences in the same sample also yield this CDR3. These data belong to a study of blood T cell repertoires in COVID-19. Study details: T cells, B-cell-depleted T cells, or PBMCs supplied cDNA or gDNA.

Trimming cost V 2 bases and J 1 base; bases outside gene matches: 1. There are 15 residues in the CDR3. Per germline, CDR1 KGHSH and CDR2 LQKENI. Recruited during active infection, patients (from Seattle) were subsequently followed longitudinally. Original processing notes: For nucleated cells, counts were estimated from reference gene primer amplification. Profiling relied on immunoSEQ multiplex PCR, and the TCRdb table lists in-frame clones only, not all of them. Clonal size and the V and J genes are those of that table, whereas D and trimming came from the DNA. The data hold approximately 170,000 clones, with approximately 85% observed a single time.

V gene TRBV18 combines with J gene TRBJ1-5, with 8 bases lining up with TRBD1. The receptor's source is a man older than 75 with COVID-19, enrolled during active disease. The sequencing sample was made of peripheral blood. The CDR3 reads CASSPGQGSNQPQHF. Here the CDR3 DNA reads TGTGCCAGCTCACCAGGACAGGGAAGCAATCAGCCCCAGCATTTT.